This T cell receptor (beta chain) is drawn from a study of T cells in Graves' hyperthyroidism and ophthalmopathy. Study-wide results and caveats: Ophthalmopathy, which appeared later, was predicted by the model a median around 6 months before onset. Among clonotypes expanded in thyroid above 0.001, most were also found in blood. A model built on 13 V-J features separated ophthalmopathy from stable hyperthyroidism.

There were TCR beta CDR3 regions amplified from RNA transcripts. The TCR CDR3 first-round RT-PCR relied on the HTBI primer set. MiXCR was run by TCRdb on the multiplex PCR reads, yielding one entry per CDR3 protein. The sample lists 550,000 to 700,000 distinct CDR3 sequences, just over 45% occurring once. About this clonotype itself: Its antigen remains unknown.

The CDR3 length is 16 residues. With 4 bases removed from V and 6 bases from J, the gap between germline ends came to 19 bases. Germline CDR1 reads SGHTA; CDR2 reads FQGTGA. Orbital computed tomography and thyroid ultrasound, together with serum TRAb and thyroxine and clinical symptoms, were used for diagnoses. Sequenced input: peripheral blood or thyroid tissue (not recorded which). This receptor was identified in an adult woman with Graves' disease, either hyperthyroidism or ophthalmopathy (not recorded which). The J gene is TRBJ2-1, the V gene TRBV7-3; D may be TRBD2 (6 bases). CDR3 sequence: CASSSSSGSNLNEQFF. CDR3 DNA sequence: TGTGCCAGCAGCTCCAGTAGCGGCTCCAATCTCAATGAGCAGTTCTTC.